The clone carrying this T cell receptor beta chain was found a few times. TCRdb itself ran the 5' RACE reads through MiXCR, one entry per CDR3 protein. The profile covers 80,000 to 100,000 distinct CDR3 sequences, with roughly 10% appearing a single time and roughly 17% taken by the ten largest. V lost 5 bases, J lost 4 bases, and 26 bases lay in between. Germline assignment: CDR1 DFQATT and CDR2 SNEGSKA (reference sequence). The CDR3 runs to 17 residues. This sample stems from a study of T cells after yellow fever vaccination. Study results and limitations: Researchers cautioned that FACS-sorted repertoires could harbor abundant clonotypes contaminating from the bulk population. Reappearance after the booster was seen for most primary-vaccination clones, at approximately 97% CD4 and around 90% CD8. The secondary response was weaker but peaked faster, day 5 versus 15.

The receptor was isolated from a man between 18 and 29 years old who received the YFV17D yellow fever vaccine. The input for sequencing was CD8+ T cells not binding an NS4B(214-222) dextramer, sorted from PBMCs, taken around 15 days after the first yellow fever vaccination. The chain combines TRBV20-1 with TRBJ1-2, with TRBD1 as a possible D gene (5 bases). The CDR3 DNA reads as TGCAGTGCTTCGCAAGACCAGACAGCCCTTCCTAGCTATGGCTACACCTTC. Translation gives CSASQDQTALPSYGYTF.